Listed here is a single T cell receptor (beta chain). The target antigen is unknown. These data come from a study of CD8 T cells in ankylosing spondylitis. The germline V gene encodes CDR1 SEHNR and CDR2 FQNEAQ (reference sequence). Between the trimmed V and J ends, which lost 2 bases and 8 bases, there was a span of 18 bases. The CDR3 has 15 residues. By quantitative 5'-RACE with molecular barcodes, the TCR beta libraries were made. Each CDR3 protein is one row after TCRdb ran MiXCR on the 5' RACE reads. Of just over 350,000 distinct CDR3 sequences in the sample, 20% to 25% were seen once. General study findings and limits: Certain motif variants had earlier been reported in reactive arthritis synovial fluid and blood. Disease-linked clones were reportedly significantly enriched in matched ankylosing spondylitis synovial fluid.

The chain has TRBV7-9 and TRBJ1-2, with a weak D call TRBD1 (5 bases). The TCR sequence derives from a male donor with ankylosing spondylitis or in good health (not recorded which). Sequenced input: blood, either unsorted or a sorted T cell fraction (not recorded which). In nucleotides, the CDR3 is TGTGCCAGCAGCTTATTCGTAGGGGTCCCTGGCGGCTACACCTTC. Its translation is CASSLFVGVPGGYTF.